The 31 T cell receptor beta chains below all came from one sample that was sequenced in a study of T-cell reconstitution after alpha-beta-depleted transplantation in children. Unique molecular identifiers were used in preparing the TCRbeta library. MiXCR, run by TCRdb on the PCR reads, gives a single entry per CDR3 protein. The table includes 240,000 or so distinct CDR3 sequences, roughly 7.7% detected once. The input for sequencing was PBMCs, mostly from graft donor cells, taken 180 days after TCRalphabeta/CD19-depleted stem cell transplant. The origin of the receptors is a male patient between 10 and 17 years old who had a stem cell transplant for acute lymphoblastic leukemia, so the T cells may come from the graft donor.

Ten or more counts support this clonotype. The chain combines TRBV7-2 with TRBJ1-4; D uncertain. The CDR3 contains 14 residues. Trimming shortened V by 6 bases and J by 7 bases, and 15 bases separated the two germline ends. Looked up from germline, CDR1 is SGHTA and CDR2 is FQGNSA. The CDR3 coding sequence is TGTGCCAGCAGTTCCGACCCCCAGAGTGAAAAACTGTTTTTT. This encodes CASSSDPQSEKLFF. Complete variable domain (other parts from reference TRBV7-2 and TRBJ1-4): GAGVSQSPSNKVTEKGKDVELRCDPISGHTALYWYRQSLGQGLEFLIYFQGNSAPDKSGLPSDRFSAERTGGSVSTLTIQRTQQEDSAVYLCASSSDPQSEKLFFGSGTQLSVL.

This clonotype was counted at least ten times. The V call is TRBV12-3 or TRBV12-4, the J call TRBJ1-5; tentative D call: TRBD1 (6 bases). Between the trimmed V and J ends, which lost 6 bases and 7 bases, there was a span of 19 bases. The CDR3 sequence is 15 residues long. The chain's CDR3 is CASRRGGTSGQPQHF. The CDR3 nucleotides are TGTGCCAGCAGAAGAGGGGGGACCTCGGGGCAGCCCCAGCATTTT.

The sample holds many counts of this clonotype. The chain employs TRBV12-3 or TRBV12-4 and TRBJ1-5; 9 positions match TRBD1. The CDR3 covers 15 residues. Germline trimming cut 5 bases from V and 9 bases from J; bases unmatched to any gene: 11. The CDR3 sequence is CASSTGDRVVRPQHF. CDR3 sequence (DNA): TGTGCCAGCAGTACCGGGGACAGGGTGGTTCGGCCCCAGCATTTT.

This clonotype occurred many times. The chain links TRBV12-3 or TRBV12-4 to TRBJ1-4, with 8 bases fitting TRBD1. This CDR3 comprises 14 residues. The trim removed 7 bases at V and 8 bases at J, leaving 9 bases unmatched. The chain's CDR3 is CASTRQGPGEKLFF. The CDR3 nucleotides are TGTGCCAGCACCCGACAGGGGCCGGGGGAAAAACTGTTTTTT.

This clonotype appeared many times. The rearrangement joins TRBV5-4 to TRBJ2-7, with 8 bases that match TRBD2. The junction had 10 bases not matched to a gene; V was cut back by 4 bases and J by 4 bases. This CDR3 spans 15 amino acids. Germline CDR1 SGHNT, CDR2 YYREEE (reference sequence). The CDR3 nucleotides read TGTGCCAGCAGCGCCGGGACTAGTATGTGGTACGAGCAGTACTTC. Translation: CASSAGTSMWYEQYF.

This clonotype has at least ten counts. The chain carries TRBV6-2 or TRBV6-3 and TRBJ1-6; D is ambiguous. Germline V gene sequence: CDR1 MNHEY, CDR2 SVGEGT. The CDR3 length is 13 residues. The ends were cut back, 8 bases at V and 8 bases at J, with 13 bases in the middle. In DNA form, the CDR3 reads TGTGCCAGCGGAAGGGCAACCTATTCACCCCTCCACTTT. Residues: CASGRATYSPLHF.

A few counts support this clonotype. The rearrangement joins TRBV7-6 to TRBJ2-4; 7 nucleotides match TRBD2. This CDR3 contains 16 residues. Germline-derived CDR1 and CDR2 are SGHVS and FNYEAQ. V lost 5 bases to trimming and J lost 5 bases; unmatched junction nucleotides: 12. The CDR3 spells CASSQAGGSGENIQYF. Here the CDR3 DNA reads TGTGCCAGCAGCCAAGCAGGCGGGAGTGGGGAAAACATTCAGTACTTC.

The chain links TRBV12-3 or TRBV12-4 to TRBJ2-1; the match to TRBD1 covers 10 bases. The length of the CDR3 is 19 residues. The CDR3 spells CTISLVTRLGTGVNNEQFF. In nucleotides, the CDR3 is TGTACCATCAGTTTAGTGACCCGCTTGGGGACAGGGGTTAACAATGAGCAGTTCTTC.

This clonotype was recorded many times. The chain carries TRBV7-8 and TRBJ2-5; D possibly corresponds to TRBD2 (5 bases). The germline gives CDR1 SGHVS, CDR2 FQNEAQ. The V end lost 5 bases, the J end lost 2 bases, and 21 bases lay between the germline ends. The CDR3 loop spans 17 amino acids. CDR3 residues: CASSRPAPRGWQETQYF. CDR3 nucleotides: TGTGCCAGCAGCCGACCTGCCCCCCGGGGATGGCAAGAGACCCAGTACTTC.

This clonotype was seen ten or more times. V usage is TRBV12-3 or TRBV12-4 and J usage is TRBJ2-5, with 7 bases fitting TRBD1. This CDR3 is 14 amino acids long. The trim removed 6 bases at V and 4 bases at J, leaving 8 bases unmatched. DNA for the CDR3: TGTGCCAGCAGCTCCACAGGGGTCTCAGAGACCCAGTACTTC. Translated, it gives CASSSTGVSETQYF.

This clonotype was observed a handful of times. The V gene is TRBV4-1, the J gene TRBJ2-6; D call uncertain. V was pared by 0 bases and J by 2 bases, with 5 bases between. The CDR3 runs 15 residues. The V gene's germline CDR1 is MGHRA and CDR2 YSYEKL. CDR3 DNA: TGCGCCAGCAGCCAAGAGTGGACTGGGGCCAACGTCCTGACTTTC. It specifies CASSQEWTGANVLTF.

The sample holds many counts of this clonotype. This CDR3 reads CASRKGTANTEAFF. CDR3 nucleotide sequence: TGCGCCAGCCGAAAAGGGACAGCGAACACTGAAGCTTTCTTT. The rearrangement joins TRBV10-2 to TRBJ1-1, with TRBD1 matching 7 bases. Germline CDR1 and CDR2: WSHSY and SAAADI. After removal of 8 bases from V and 1 base from J, the junction contained 7 bases not matched to a gene. The CDR3 contains 14 residues.

With respect to this clonotype: A much larger clone is a single base away; this may be a read error. DNA for the CDR3: TGTGCCAGCCCTCCAAATGAAGCGGGAGGGCGGTCCTACGAGCAGTACTTC. Translated: CASPPNEAGGRSYEQYF. The V call is TRBV28, the J call TRBJ2-7; TRBD2 agrees at 10 bases. V trimming: 8 bases; J trimming: 1 base; junction bases outside the gene matches: 14. CDR3 length: 17 residues. Germline values: CDR1 MDHEN, CDR2 SYDVKM. The variable domain in full, completed from reference TRBV28 and TRBJ2-7, reads DVKVTQSSRYLVKRTGEKVFLECVQDMDHENMFWYRQDPGLGLRLIYFSYDVKMKEKGDIPEGYSVSREKKERFSLILESASTNQTSMYLCASPPNEAGGRSYEQYFGPGTRLTVT.

This clonotype was seen repeatedly, ten times or more. V usage is TRBV10-3 and J usage is TRBJ1-5; no clear D gene. Trimming shortened V by 5 bases and J by 3 bases, and 8 bases separated the two germline ends. Germline V gene lookup returns CDR1 ENHRY and CDR2 SYGVKD. The CDR3 runs to 13 residues. The DNA for the CDR3 is TGTGCCATCAGTCCCCGAGTCAATCAGCCCCAGCATTTT. Encoded protein: CAISPRVNQPQHF.

This clonotype was detected many times. This rearrangement joins TRBV15 to TRBJ2-1; 8 positions agree with TRBD2. The trim removed 0 bases at V and 4 bases at J, leaving 8 bases unmatched. Germline CDR1 reads LNHNV; CDR2 reads YYDKDF (reference sequence). This CDR3 region has 17 residues. The CDR3: CATSRDPGLAGYNEQFF. The CDR3 DNA sequence: TGTGCCACCAGCAGAGATCCTGGACTAGCTGGATACAATGAGCAGTTCTTC.

This clonotype appeared many times. This chain links TRBV7-9 with TRBJ1-1; TRBD1 matches 7 bases. The trim removed 5 bases at V and 5 bases at J, leaving 8 bases unmatched. Germline CDR1 and CDR2: SEHNR and FQNEAQ (reference sequence). This CDR3 is 14 amino acids long. The DNA for the CDR3 is TGTGCCAGCAGCCTCAACAGGGGAGGAACTGAAGCTTTCTTT. Translated, it gives CASSLNRGGTEAFF.

This clonotype was counted many times. V gene TRBV5-1 combines with J gene TRBJ1-1, with 8 bases fitting TRBD1. CDR1 SGHRS and CDR2 YFSETQ come from the germline V gene. The CDR3 has 13 amino acids. Losses at the gene ends were 2 bases for V and 4 bases for J; bases not matched to a gene: 1. CDR3 sequence (DNA): TGCGCCAGCAGCTTTACAGGGGGCACTGAAGCTTTCTTT. This gives the protein CASSFTGGTEAFF.

This clonotype was seen many times. V is TRBV18 and J is TRBJ2-7, with 7 bases lining up with TRBD2. Losses at the gene ends were 3 bases for V and 4 bases for J; bases not matched to a gene: 12. Germline CDR1 and CDR2: KGHSH and LQKENI. The CDR3 spans 16 residues. DNA of the CDR3: TGTGCCAGCTCACCTGAATGGGGCGGGAGCCTTTACGAGCAGTACTTC. Translation gives CASSPEWGGSLYEQYF.

This clonotype occurred many times. This chain connects TRBV24-1 to TRBJ2-1, with 7 bases matching TRBD1. Germline V lookup: CDR1 KGHDR, CDR2 SFDVKD. This CDR3 spans 14 amino acids. The V segment lost 5 bases and the J segment 5 bases; nucleotides outside the gene matches: 5. DNA for the CDR3: TGTGCCACCAGTGGGGGGACAGACCACAATGAGCAGTTCTTC. It codes for CATSGGTDHNEQFF.

The chain employs TRBV7-8 and TRBJ1-5, with TRBD1 as a possible D gene (5 bases). The germline V gene encodes CDR1 SGHVS and CDR2 FQNEAQ. This CDR3 has 14 residues. The ends were cut back, 2 bases at V and 5 bases at J, with 10 bases in the middle. CDR3 amino acids: CASSLRDGYQPQHF. Here the CDR3 DNA reads TGTGCCAGCAGCTTAAGGGACGGCTATCAGCCCCAGCATTTT. Combining the CDR3 with reference TRBV7-8 and TRBJ1-5 gives the whole variable domain GAGVSQSPRYKVAKRGQDVALRCDPISGHVSLFWYQQALGQGPEFLTYFQNEAQLDKSGLPSDRFFAERPEGSVSTLKIQRTQQEDSAVYLCASSLRDGYQPQHFGDGTRLSIL.

This clonotype appeared many times. V usage is TRBV5-8 and J usage is TRBJ2-7, with 8 bases fitting TRBD1. The trim removed 4 bases at V and 4 bases at J, leaving 10 bases unmatched. The length of the CDR3 is 15 residues. Germline V gene sequence: CDR1 SGHTS, CDR2 YDEGEE. CDR3: CASSLRQGSSYEQYF. The CDR3 DNA reads TGTGCCAGCAGCCTGAGACAGGGGTCCTCATACGAGCAGTACTTC.

This clonotype was detected ten times or more. The genes are TRBV20-1 and TRBJ2-2; no firm D call. Germline CDR1 DFQATT, CDR2 SNEGSKA (reference sequence). V lost 5 bases to trimming and J lost 1 base, with 8 bases between them. The CDR3 totals 13 residues. CDR3 sequence reads: CSALKQNTGELFF. The CDR3 region has the DNA TGCAGTGCTTTGAAGCAGAACACCGGGGAGCTGTTTTTT.

This clonotype has more than one count but fewer than ten. The genes are TRBV11-2 and TRBJ2-3; a weak D match, TRBD2 (5 bases). Germline assignment: CDR1 SGHAT and CDR2 FQNNGV. Trimming took off 4 bases at V and 7 bases at J, with 15 bases between the two ends. The CDR3 is made up of 14 amino acids. The CDR3 loop reads CASSYRWIGNTQYF. CDR3 nucleotides: TGTGCCAGCAGCTATCGGTGGATCGGGAATACGCAGTATTTT.

This clonotype was seen ten or more times. DNA for the CDR3: TGCAGCGTTAGGACTAGCGGGTACAGCTACGAGCAGTACTTC. It is translated as CSVRTSGYSYEQYF. The chain employs TRBV29-1 and TRBJ2-7; 11 bases match TRBD2. The CDR3 sequence is 14 residues long. Germline CDR1 SQVTM, CDR2 ANQGSEA. V lost 5 bases and J lost 3; bases outside the gene matches: 6.

The table lists this clonotype with many counts. This chain connects TRBV25-1 to TRBJ1-2; 10 nucleotides match TRBD1. The CDR3 loop spans 15 amino acids. Germline V gives CDR1 MGHDK, CDR2 SYGVNS. V gave up 3 bases and J gave up 8 bases; unmatched junction bases: 9. The CDR3 bases are TGTGCCAGCAGTGAGTGGGACAGGGGAGGCGCCGGCTACACCTTC. The encoded protein is CASSEWDRGGAGYTF.

For this clonotype: A much larger clone is a single base away; this may be a read error. This chain connects TRBV11-2 to TRBJ2-5; possible D gene TRBD2, 5 bases. CDR3 length: 13 amino acids. From germline, CDR1 is SGHAT and CDR2 FQNNGV. CDR3 sequence: CACSLRRGETQYF. The CDR3 DNA is TGTGCCTGCAGCTTGCGGAGAGGGGAGACCCAGTACTTC.

This clonotype was recorded at least ten times. This chain connects TRBV20-1 to TRBJ1-6; D not resolved. This CDR3 has 13 residues. Germline CDR1 is DFQATT and CDR2 is SNEGSKA (reference sequence). Between the trimmed V and J ends, which lost 0 bases and 13 bases, there was a span of 13 bases. This CDR3 reads CSARDLSGAPLHF. Here the CDR3 DNA reads TGCAGTGCTAGAGATTTGAGCGGAGCTCCCCTCCACTTT.

This clonotype was observed many times. The V call is TRBV7-9, the J call TRBJ1-2, with D tentatively TRBD1 (5 bases). The CDR3 has 16 residues. The germline V and J ends were trimmed by 4 bases and 0 bases, with 15 bases remaining between them. Germline CDR1 SEHNR, CDR2 FQNEAQ (reference sequence). This chain's CDR3 is CASSSPGGGANYGYTF. The CDR3 DNA follows: TGTGCCAGCAGCTCCCCCGGCGGGGGAGCTAACTATGGCTACACCTTC.

This clonotype was observed many times. This chain joins TRBV6-5 and TRBJ2-1; 9 nucleotides agree with TRBD2. After removal of 4 bases from V and 9 bases from J, the junction contained 16 bases not matched to a gene. The length of the CDR3 is 17 residues. The germline V gene encodes CDR1 MNHEY and CDR2 SVGAGI. CDR3 in amino acids: CASSLGPIGGRVGEQFF. The CDR3 nucleotides read TGTGCCAGCAGTTTAGGGCCGATTGGCGGGAGGGTAGGTGAGCAGTTCTTC.

With respect to this clonotype: A much larger clone differs by one base, so this may be a read error. The chain has TRBV19 and TRBJ2-6; TRBD1 matches at 9 bases. There are 16 residues in the CDR3. CDR1 and CDR2 (germline): LNHDA, SQIVND (reference sequence). In nucleotides, the CDR3 is TGTGCCTGTAGGGGGACAGGGAGACCTGGGGCCAACGTCCTGACTTTC. Protein sequence: CACRGTGRPGANVLTF.

This clonotype was detected a few times. This rearrangement joins TRBV18 to TRBJ2-5, with D maybe TRBD1 (6 bases). Trimming left V 3 bases short and J 5 bases short, with 10 bases between. CDR1 KGHSH and CDR2 LQKENI come from the germline V gene. CDR3 length: 13 amino acids. The CDR3 region has the DNA TGTGCCAGCTCACCGACTCAGGGGGAGACCCAGTACTTC. It encodes CASSPTQGETQYF.